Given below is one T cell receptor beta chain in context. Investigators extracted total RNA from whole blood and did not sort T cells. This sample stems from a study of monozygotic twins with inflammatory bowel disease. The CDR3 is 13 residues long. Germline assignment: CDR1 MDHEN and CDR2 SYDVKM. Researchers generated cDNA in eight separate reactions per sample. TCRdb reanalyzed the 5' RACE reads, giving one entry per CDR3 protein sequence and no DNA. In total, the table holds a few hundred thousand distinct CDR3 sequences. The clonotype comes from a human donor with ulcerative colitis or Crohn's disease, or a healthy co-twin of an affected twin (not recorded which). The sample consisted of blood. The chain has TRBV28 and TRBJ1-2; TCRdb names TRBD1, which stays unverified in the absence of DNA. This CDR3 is CASSLQTGLGYTF.